This TCR beta chain was captured in a study of spatial heterogeneity in lung cancer. Study overall: Detection of beta-chain sequences consistently exceeded that of alpha-chain sequences. Each distinct TCR and UMI combination averaged more than ten appearances in raw reads.

Time point indicated: sample taken at primary tumor resection. The sequenced material consisted of unsorted whole RNA from tumor, nontumor lung or frozen PBMC. Patients with untreated early-stage non-small cell lung cancer, numbering 72, were the donors. MiXCR, run by TCRdb on the 5' RACE reads, gives a single entry per CDR3 protein. The table shows more than 85,000 distinct CDR3 sequences, with roughly 10% occurring only once. Study observations and caveats: Relative to follow-up, resection was when ubiquitous expanded tumor TCRs appeared more in blood.

Comments on this clonotype: Its antigen remains unidentified.

CDR1 and CDR2 (germline): SGHRS, YFSETQ. There are 14 residues in the CDR3. V was shortened by 0 bases and J by 2 bases, with 9 bases between the two germline ends. The receptor's source is a male donor with early-stage non-small cell lung cancer. The input for sequencing was PBMCs, taken at surgery. The J gene is TRBJ2-7, the V gene TRBV5-1; D is uncertain. The CDR3 nucleotides read TGCGCCAGCAGCTTGGAGCGAGAGACCTACGAGCAGTACTTC. Protein: CASSLERETYEQYF.